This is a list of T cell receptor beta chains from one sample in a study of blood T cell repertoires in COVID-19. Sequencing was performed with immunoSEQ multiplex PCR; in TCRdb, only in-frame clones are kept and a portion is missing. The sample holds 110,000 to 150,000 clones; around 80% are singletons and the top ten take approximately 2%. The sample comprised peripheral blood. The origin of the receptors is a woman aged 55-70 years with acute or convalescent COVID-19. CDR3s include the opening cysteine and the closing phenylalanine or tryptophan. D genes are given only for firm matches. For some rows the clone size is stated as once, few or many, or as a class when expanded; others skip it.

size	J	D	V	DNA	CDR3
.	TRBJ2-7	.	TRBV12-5	TGTGCTAGTGGGTCTGGCTCTTACTTC	CASGSGSYF
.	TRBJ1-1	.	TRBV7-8	TGTGCCAGCAGCCCCACAGGGATCGCTGAAGCTTTCTTT	CASSPTGIAEAFF
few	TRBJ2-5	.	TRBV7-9	TGTGCCAGCAGCCCCGGAGAGACCCAGTACTTC	CASSPGETQYF
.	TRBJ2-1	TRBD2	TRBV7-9	TGTGCCAGCAGCATTAGCGGGGTCAGCTCCTACAATGAGCAGTTCTTC	CASSISGVSSYNEQFF
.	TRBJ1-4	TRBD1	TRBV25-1	TGTGCCAGCAGTCCAATGGGGTTGACAGGGACTAATGAAAAACTGTTTTTT	CASSPMGLTGTNEKLFF
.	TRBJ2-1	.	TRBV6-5	TGTGCCAGCAGTCTAACCCCAGACAGGTTAGAGCAGTTCTTC	CASSLTPDRLEQFF
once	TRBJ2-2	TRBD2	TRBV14	TGTGCCAGCAGCCTAGCGGGAGTGGCCGGGGAGCTGTTTTTT	CASSLAGVAGELFF
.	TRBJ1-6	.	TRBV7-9	TGTGCCAGCAGCTTATCGGCCCAGGGCAGCTCCTATAATTCACCCCTCCACTTT	CASSLSAQGSSYNSPLHF
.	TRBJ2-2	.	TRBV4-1	TGCGCCAGCAGCCTCACAGTGTCGGCAGGGGGGGAGCTGTTTTTT	CASSLTVSAGGELFF
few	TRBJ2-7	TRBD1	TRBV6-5	TGTGCCAGCGGGAACGCCGACAGGGCCGCCGAGCAGTACTTC	CASGNADRAAEQYF
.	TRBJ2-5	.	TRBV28	TGTGCCAGCAGTCCGGGGGACTCCCAAGAGACCCAGTACTTC	CASSPGDSQETQYF
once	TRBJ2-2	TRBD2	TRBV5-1	TGCGCCAGCAGCTTGGAGGGCGGGAGGGCGACCGGGGAGCTGTTTTTT	CASSLEGGRATGELFF
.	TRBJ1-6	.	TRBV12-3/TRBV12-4	TGTGCCAGCAGTTCCGATTTGAGTTCACCCCTCCACTTT	CASSSDLSSPLHF
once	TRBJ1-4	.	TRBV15	TGTGCCACCAGCAGCGACCTACAGGGAATGCTCGAAAAACTGTTTTTT	CATSSDLQGMLEKLFF
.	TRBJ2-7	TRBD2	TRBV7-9	TGTGCCAGCAGCTCCGGACTAGCGGGAGGGAGGGAGCAGTACTTC	CASSSGLAGGREQYF
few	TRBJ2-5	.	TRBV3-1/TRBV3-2	TGTGCCAGCAGCCGATTTAGCGGATACCAAGAGACCCAGTACTTC	CASSRFSGYQETQYF
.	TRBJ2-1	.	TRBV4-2	TGTGCCAGCAGCCAAGACCTCCAACTAGCTTGGTCCCTCCATGAGCAGTTCTTC	CASSQDLQLAWSLHEQFF
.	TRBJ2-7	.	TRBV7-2	TGTGCCAGCAGCTTAGATGGGGCTAACGCCTACGAGCAGTACTTC	CASSLDGANAYEQYF
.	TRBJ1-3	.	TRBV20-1	TGCAGTGCTCAGTCGAACACCATATATTTT	CSAQSNTIYF
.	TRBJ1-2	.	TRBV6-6	TGTGCCAGCAGAGCAACAGGACTAGACAACACCTTC	CASRATGLDNTF
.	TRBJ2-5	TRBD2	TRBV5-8	TGTGCCAGCAGCTTAGGGACTAGCGGCCAAGAGACCCAGTACTTC	CASSLGTSGQETQYF
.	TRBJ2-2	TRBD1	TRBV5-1	TGCGCCAGCAGCTTGGAGTCGACAGGGAGAAACACCGGGGAGCTGTTTTTT	CASSLESTGRNTGELFF
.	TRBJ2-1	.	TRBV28	TGTGCCAGCAGCCAACCCGCCGGTGCGAACAATGAGCAGTTCTTC	CASSQPAGANNEQFF
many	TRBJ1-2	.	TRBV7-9	TGTGCCAGCAGCTTAGCGATTGGCTACTATGGCTACACCTTC	CASSLAIGYYGYTF
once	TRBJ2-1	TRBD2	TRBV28	TGTGCCAGCAGTTTCTCACTAGCGGGAGTTTACAATGAGCAGTTCTTC	CASSFSLAGVYNEQFF
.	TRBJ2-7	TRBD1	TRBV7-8	TGTGCCAGCAGCAAACCGGGACAGGCCTACGAGCAGTACTTC	CASSKPGQAYEQYF
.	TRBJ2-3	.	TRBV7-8	TGTGCCAGCAGCTTAGTCAGTCGGGCAGATACGCAGTATTTT	CASSLVSRADTQYF
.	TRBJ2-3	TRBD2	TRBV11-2	TGTGCCAGCAGCGCCGGACTAGCGGGAGGGCTCGGAGGAGATACGCAGTATTTT	CASSAGLAGGLGGDTQYF